These 22 T cell receptor beta chains were all obtained from the same sample, sequenced in a study of spatial heterogeneity in lung cancer. Time point of the sample: blood at routine non-recurrence follow-up after resection. TCRdb itself ran the 5' RACE reads through MiXCR, one entry per CDR3 protein. The table includes about 100,000 distinct CDR3 sequences, approximately 19% detected once. This material consisted of PBMCs, taken at follow-up. These receptors originate from a male donor with early-stage non-small cell lung cancer.

This clonotype appeared many times. V and J are TRBV6-2 or TRBV6-3 and TRBJ2-1, with 7 bases lining up with TRBD1. V was clipped by 8 bases and J by 2 bases; unmatched bases: 6. Germline loops: CDR1 MNHEY, CDR2 SVGEGT. The CDR3 is made up of 14 amino acids. Here the CDR3 DNA reads TGTGCCAGCGTCGGACAGGCAACCTACAATGAGCAGTTCTTC. Protein: CASVGQATYNEQFF.

The chain couples TRBV7-9 to TRBJ2-7, with D tentatively TRBD2 (5 bases). CDR1 and CDR2 (germline): SEHNR, FQNEAQ (reference sequence). This CDR3 comprises 12 residues. V shed 3 bases and J shed 4 bases, with 7 bases lying between them. In nucleotides, the CDR3 is TGTGCCAGCAGCTTCGAGGGATACGAGCAGTACGTC. Encoded protein: CASSFEGYEQYV.

The chain is built from TRBV6-5 and TRBJ1-2, with unresolved D. The germline V gene encodes CDR1 MNHEY and CDR2 SVGAGI. The CDR3 totals 12 residues. Trimming took 0 bases from V and 5 from J, leaving 4 bases between them. The CDR3 nucleotides read TGTGCCAGCAGTTACTCGGGGTATGGCTACACCTTC. It encodes CASSYSGYGYTF.

V gene TRBV5-4 combines with J gene TRBJ2-3; perhaps TRBD2 as D (5 bases). Per the germline V gene, CDR1 is SGHNT and CDR2 is YYREEE (reference sequence). The CDR3 has 14 residues. The ends were cut back, 4 bases at V and 2 bases at J, with 11 bases in the middle. The CDR3 sequence is CASSIGGATDTQYF. Here the CDR3 DNA reads TGTGCCAGCAGCATTGGAGGTGCCACAGATACGCAGTATTTT.

This clonotype was seen repeatedly, ten times or more. The J gene is TRBJ2-3, the V gene TRBV5-1; 8 positions agree with TRBD2. Germline-derived CDR1 and CDR2 are SGHRS and YFSETQ. CDR3 size: 16 residues. The trim removed 0 bases at V and 0 bases at J, leaving 3 bases unmatched. CDR3 sequence (DNA): TGCGCCAGCAGCTTGGAGCAGCGGGGGAGCACAGATACGCAGTATTTT. Protein: CASSLEQRGSTDTQYF. The full variable domain, with the rest looked up from reference TRBV5-1 and TRBJ2-3, is KAGVTQTPRYLIKTRGQQVTLSCSPISGHRSVSWYQQTPGQGLQFLFEYFSETQRNKGNFPGRFSGRQFSNSRSEMNVSTLELGDSALYLCASSLEQRGSTDTQYFGPGTRLTVL.

The rearrangement uses TRBV19 and TRBJ1-4; no firm D call. This CDR3 has 15 residues. CDR1 is LNHDA, CDR2 SQIVND, per germline (reference sequence). Between the trimmed V and J ends, which lost 5 bases and 0 bases, there was a span of 10 bases. This chain's CDR3 is CASSFPAATNEKLFF. In DNA, the CDR3 is TGTGCCAGTAGTTTCCCGGCAGCAACTAATGAAAAACTGTTTTTT.

This clonotype occurred many times. The rearrangement joins TRBV5-1 to TRBJ1-6, with D unresolved. In germline, CDR1 is SGHRS, CDR2 YFSETQ. There are 16 residues in the CDR3. Between the trimmed V and J ends, which lost 3 bases and 1 base, there was a span of 11 bases. CDR3 sequence: CASSWGKGSYNSPLHF. CDR3 DNA: TGCGCCAGCAGCTGGGGAAAAGGATCCTATAATTCACCCCTCCACTTT.

This clonotype was detected a few times. V gene TRBV2 combines with J gene TRBJ2-3; the match to TRBD1 covers 7 bases. The V segment lost 3 bases and the J segment 0 bases; nucleotides outside the gene matches: 3. CDR1 and CDR2 from the germline V gene are SNHLY and FYNNEI. CDR3 length equals 15 residues. The CDR3 coding sequence is TGTGCCAGCAGTGACGGGACAGCTAGCACAGATACGCAGTATTTT. Protein product: CASSDGTASTDTQYF.

The CDR3 sequence is CASSLEGTYNEQFF. CDR3 DNA sequence: TGTGCCAGCAGCCTGGAGGGGACCTACAATGAGCAGTTCTTC. The chain links TRBV5-5 to TRBJ2-1; tentative D call: TRBD2 (6 bases). Looked up from germline, CDR1 is SGHKS and CDR2 is YYEKEE (reference sequence). The V gene lost 4 bases and the J gene lost 2 bases, with 10 bases spanning the gap. CDR3 size: 14 residues. Full variable domain (remainder filled in from reference TRBV5-5 and TRBJ2-1): DAGVTQSPTHLIKTRGQQVTLRCSPISGHKSVSWYQQVLGQGPQFIFQYYEKEERGRGNFPDRFSARQFPNYSSELNVNALLLGDSALYLCASSLEGTYNEQFFGPGTRLTVL.

In this sample, this clonotype turned up a few times. The chain couples TRBV10-2 to TRBJ2-7; D assignment may be TRBD1 or TRBD2 (5 bases each). The CDR3 consists of 13 residues. The V end lost 7 bases, the J end lost 7 bases, and 17 bases lay between the germline ends. Germline V gene data show CDR1 as WSHSY and CDR2 as SAAADI. The CDR3 region has the DNA TGCGCCAGCATGGGACCGTCCCCTCGGGAGCAGTACTTC. This translates into CASMGPSPREQYF.

The rearrangement uses TRBV4-3 and TRBJ1-2; D unresolved. V was shortened by 0 bases and J by 6 bases, with 23 bases between the two germline ends. Germline CDR1 reads LGHNA; CDR2 reads YSLEER. The CDR3 has 18 amino acids. CDR3 loop: CASSQELVYVTSVHGYTF. As DNA, the CDR3 is TGCGCCAGCAGCCAAGAACTCGTCTACGTAACTAGCGTACATGGCTACACCTTC.

This clonotype was counted a few times. The V and J genes are TRBV20-1 and TRBJ2-3, with 7 bases matching TRBD1. The CDR3 contains 13 residues. The germline CDR1 and CDR2 sequences are DFQATT and SNEGSKA (reference sequence). V lost 6 bases, J lost 4 bases, and 7 bases stayed unmatched. The CDR3 is CSAHYTGADTQYF. CDR3 DNA: TGCAGTGCCCATTACACAGGGGCAGATACGCAGTATTTT.

The CDR3 sequence is CATSTTAPDTQYF. In nucleotides, the CDR3 is TGTGCCACCAGTACGACAGCCCCCGATACGCAGTATTTT. This chain links TRBV24-1 with TRBJ2-3; D is possibly TRBD1 (5 bases). The length of the CDR3 is 13 residues. The germline CDR1 and CDR2 sequences are KGHDR and SFDVKD. Trimming shortened V by 6 bases and J by 6 bases, and 12 bases separated the two germline ends.

V gene TRBV5-1 combines with J gene TRBJ1-2; D is unclear. The CDR3 runs 14 residues. With 4 bases removed from V and 2 bases from J, the gap between germline ends came to 12 bases. Germline values: CDR1 SGHRS, CDR2 YFSETQ. In nucleotides, the CDR3 is TGCGCCAGCAGCGAGAATTCGGTCAACTATGGCTACACCTTC. It yields the protein CASSENSVNYGYTF.

In its sample, this clonotype was seen a few times. The chain uses TRBV30 and TRBJ2-7; no clear D. Germline V CDR1 and CDR2: GTSNPN, SVGIG (reference sequence). This CDR3 has 14 amino acids. With 1 base removed from V and 0 bases from J, the gap between germline ends came to 10 bases. In DNA, the CDR3 is TGTGCCTGGAGTGCGCAGGCCCTCTCCTACGAGCAGTACTTC. Its protein product is CAWSAQALSYEQYF.

The rearrangement joins TRBV20-1 to TRBJ2-7; no reliable D call. This CDR3 comprises 14 residues. V was shortened by 3 bases and J by 0 bases, with 12 bases between the two germline ends. Looked up from germline, CDR1 is DFQATT and CDR2 is SNEGSKA (reference sequence). CDR3 sequence reads: CSASRTPSSYEQYF. The CDR3 bases are TGCAGTGCTAGTAGAACGCCTAGCTCCTACGAGCAGTACTTC.

The rearrangement joins TRBV7-9 to TRBJ2-7; D might be TRBD1 or TRBD2, each matching 5 bases. CDR3 length: 15 residues. CDR1 is SEHNR and CDR2 is FQNEAQ in the germline V gene (reference sequence). V lost 1 base and J 2 bases, leaving 12 bases between the germline ends. CDR3 amino acids: CASSLDGAAPYEQYF. CDR3 nucleotide sequence: TGTGCCAGCAGCTTAGACGGGGCTGCCCCCTACGAGCAGTACTTC.

This rearrangement joins TRBV7-9 to TRBJ1-5; D not resolved. The CDR3 length is 13 residues. The V end lost 5 bases, the J end lost 3 bases, and 8 bases lay between the germline ends. The germline gives CDR1 SEHNR, CDR2 FQNEAQ (reference sequence). The CDR3 DNA reads TGTGCCAGCAGCCCGGAGATCAATCAGCCCCAGCATTTT. The encoded protein is CASSPEINQPQHF. Full variable domain (outside the CDR3, taken from reference TRBV7-9 and TRBJ1-5): DTGVSQNPRHKITKRGQNVTFRCDPISEHNRLYWYRQTLGQGPEFLTYFQNEAQLEKSRLLSDRFSAERPKGSFSTLEIQRTEQGDSAMYLCASSPEINQPQHFGDGTRLSIL.

The chain is built from TRBV24-1 and TRBJ1-1; tentative D call: TRBD1 (6 bases). Looked up from germline, CDR1 is KGHDR and CDR2 is SFDVKD. Trimming took 5 bases from V and 1 from J, leaving 19 bases between them. CDR3 length equals 17 residues. The CDR3 nucleotides are TGTGCCACCAGTGGGCCGGGTCCCGACAGGAGGAACACTGAAGCTTTCTTT. Protein sequence: CATSGPGPDRRNTEAFF.

The rearrangement joins TRBV24-1 to TRBJ2-1, with D possibly being TRBD1 (6 bases). V gave up 4 bases and J gave up 5 bases, with 14 bases separating them. The CDR3 loop spans 15 amino acids. The germline V gene has CDR1 KGHDR and CDR2 SFDVKD. CDR3 coding DNA: TGTGCCACCAGTGAGCCGGACAGCCTTAACAATGAGCAGTTCTTC. It yields the protein CATSEPDSLNNEQFF.

V usage is TRBV30 and J usage is TRBJ2-3; D not resolved. Looked up from germline, CDR1 is GTSNPN and CDR2 is SVGIG (reference sequence). The length of the CDR3 is 12 residues. V gave up 5 bases and J gave up 0 bases, with 6 bases separating them. The CDR3 sequence is CAWGASTDTQYF. In DNA, the CDR3 is TGTGCCTGGGGCGCTAGCACAGATACGCAGTATTTT.

This clonotype was counted only a few times. The J gene is TRBJ1-6, the V gene TRBV3-1; D unclear. Germline lookup yields CDR1 LGHDT and CDR2 YNNKEL (reference sequence). The CDR3 consists of 13 residues. V shed 3 bases and J shed 7 bases, with 7 bases lying between them. The CDR3 region has the DNA TGTGCCAGCAGCCAGCAAGAGAATTCACCCCTCCACTTT. It is translated as CASSQQENSPLHF.